The present T cell receptor (beta chain) was sequenced within a study of blood T cell repertoires in COVID-19 (dated by TCRdb to about 2020). Turning to the overall study: Collaborator samples came from the United States, Italy and Spain and covered acute and convalescent phases of COVID-19. The material from the prospective study consisted of cDNA or gDNA derived from T cells, B-cell-depleted T cells, or PBMCs. The repertoires were made available in a free public database intended to serve as a resource for research on the immune response to SARS-CoV-2. A de-identified subject ID, COVID-19 status, age in years and sex were almost always included in the sample metadata. Deeply sampled blood TCRbeta repertoires from subjects exposed to, actively infected with, or recovered from COVID-19 were included in the dataset. Samples were obtained from the ongoing ImmuneRACE study (first 160 participants) and from 1,254 subjects provided by 6 global collaborators. HLA class I and class II types, where available, came from metadata supplied by the sample provider rather than from assay-based typing.

The research as a whole found: How much clinical and demographic metadata was included differed by source and by participant, and the metadata was provided uncurated.

At one collaborating source in Seattle, patients were enrolled during active infection and were followed longitudinally through the course of disease. Each collaborating institution followed its own protocols to collect whole blood in K2EDTA tubes. For TCRbeta analysis, collaborators shipped samples as frozen whole blood, isolated PBMCs, or DNA extracted from either of those sample types. TCRbeta CDR3 regions were amplified from genomic DNA using the immunoSEQ Assay, a bias-controlled multiplex PCR. Concerning the study's data processing: The number of nucleated cells in each sample was estimated from the amplification of reference gene primers within the assay. To quantify the absolute abundance of each unique TCRbeta CDR3 rearrangement, sequence reads were collapsed and filtered. For each sample, productive Simpson clonality was calculated by taking the square root of Simpson's diversity index across productive rearrangements. Not all clones reach the TCRdb copy of this immuneACCESS table, which keeps in-frame sequences only. Checked studies attribute under half of the gap to unresolved V genes and leave the rest unexplained. The V and J calls and clone size are taken from that table; D and trimming were inferred from the DNA. This sample holds about 430,000 clones; roughly 90% were observed only once. Of the sample, 0.7% to 0.85% falls within the top ten clones.

Of note for this clone: What this receptor recognizes is not known. No per-base quality is available; no much larger clone lies one base away.

The sequenced sample consisted of peripheral blood. The receptor was derived from a man between 18 and 29 years old with COVID-19, enrolled during active disease.

The nucleotide sequence is given as TGTGCCAGTAGTTCCCTTCCGGGACAGTCCTCCTACGAGCAGTACTTC. Its protein reads: CASSSLPGQSSYEQYF. The chain was built from TRBV19 and TRBJ2-7; the central 7 bases match TRBD1. Trimming takes 5 bases off V and 0 bases off J; junction bases not matched to a gene: 10. The CDR3 starts with the cysteine, ends with the phenylalanine, and has 16 residues. Just CDR3 DNA is preserved here, 48 bases in frame from base 1. The germline V gene (reference sequence) sets CDR1 to LNHDA and CDR2 to SQIVND.